These 10 T cell receptor beta chains came from one sample sequenced in a study of blood T cell repertoires in COVID-19. TCRdb's copy holds only in-frame clones and misses some; the assay was immunoSEQ multiplex PCR. The table shows 250,000 or so clones, with roughly 89% occurring only once. Sequencing was done on a sample of peripheral blood. The origin of the receptors is a woman in her forties who had recovered from COVID-19.

There are a few counts of this clone. V usage is TRBV7-2 and J usage is TRBJ1-5, with 7 positions matching TRBD1. Germline lookup yields CDR1 SGHTA and CDR2 FQGNSA. The CDR3 runs to 17 residues. With 3 bases clipped from V and 0 bases from J, the junction kept 8 bases outside the gene matches. In nucleotides, the CDR3 is TGTGCCAGCAGCTTCGACGGGACAGCGTATAGCAATCAGCCCCAGCATTTT. It is translated as CASSFDGTAYSNQPQHF.

The chain couples TRBV6-2 or TRBV6-3 to TRBJ1-4; 7 nucleotides align to TRBD1. This CDR3 has 15 amino acids. V lost 6 bases and J lost 7; bases outside the gene matches: 11. Germline V gives CDR1 MNHEY, CDR2 SVGEGT. Written as DNA, the CDR3 is TGTGCCAGCAGCCCAACGGGACAGAGAAGTGAAAAACTGTTTTTT. Translation gives CASSPTGQRSEKLFF.

The gene calls are TRBV2 and TRBJ2-5; TRBD1 matches 10 bases. The CDR3 is made up of 15 amino acids. J gave up 5 bases and V 5 bases, and 8 bases lay outside the gene matches. The V gene's germline CDR1 is SNHLY and CDR2 FYNNEI. The CDR3 bases are TGTGCCAGCAGTCCGTATGGGGACAGGGGCGAGACCCAGTACTTC. Translated, it gives CASSPYGDRGETQYF. The whole variable domain, filled in from reference TRBV2 and TRBJ2-5, reads EPEVTQTPSHQVTQMGQEVILRCVPISNHLYFYWYRQILGQKVEFLVSFYNNEISEKSEIFDDQFSVERPDGSNFTLKIRSTKLEDSAMYFCASSPYGDRGETQYFGPGTRLLVL.

This chain connects TRBV28 to TRBJ1-2; 8 bases are shared with TRBD1. CDR1 is MDHEN, CDR2 SYDVKM, per germline. The J segment lost 4 bases and the V segment lost 10 bases, leaving 11 bases of the junction unmatched. The CDR3 extends over 14 amino acids. CDR3 nucleotides: TGTGCCATCCGTGAAGAAGACAGGGGCTATGGCTACACCTTC. It yields the protein CAIREEDRGYGYTF.

The table lists this clone with a count of one. The chain has TRBV6-5 and TRBJ2-7, with 12 bases identical to TRBD1. This CDR3 has 14 amino acids. Germline lookup yields CDR1 MNHEY and CDR2 SVGAGI. V trimming: 5 bases; J trimming: 7 bases; junction bases outside the gene matches: 6. CDR3 amino acids: CASSMGQGAREQYF. The CDR3 DNA reads as TGTGCCAGCAGTATGGGACAGGGGGCGCGGGAGCAGTACTTC.

A single count supports this clone. The CDR3 coding sequence is TGCGCCACCCGGACAGGGGCGGTACGGGGTGAAAAACTGTTTTTT. This encodes CATRTGAVRGEKLFF. The chain is built from TRBV4-1 and TRBJ1-4; 9 positions match TRBD1. Germline assignment: CDR1 MGHRA and CDR2 YSYEKL. V shed 10 bases, J shed 7 bases, and the junction held 13 bases outside the gene matches. The CDR3 is 15 amino acids.

The chain links TRBV29-1 to TRBJ1-5; 9 bases fit TRBD1. V lost 7 bases and J lost 7; bases outside the gene matches: 8. CDR3 length: 13 amino acids. The germline CDR1 and CDR2 sequences are SQVTM and ANQGSEA. The CDR3 bases are TGCAGCGCGGGACAGGGAAATGGCCAGCCCCAGCATTTT. Translation: CSAGQGNGQPQHF.

The V and J genes are TRBV7-9 and TRBJ1-2; TRBD1 matches at 8 bases. CDR3 length: 13 residues. After removal of 2 bases from V and 8 bases from J, the junction contained 4 bases not matched to a gene. Germline V gives CDR1 SEHNR, CDR2 FQNEAQ (reference sequence). The CDR3 spells CASSLQTGEGYTF. CDR3 in DNA: TGTGCCAGCAGCTTACAGACAGGGGAAGGCTACACCTTC.

The chain couples TRBV9 to TRBJ2-3; a weak D match, TRBD2 (5 bases). Germline V gene lookup returns CDR1 SGDLS and CDR2 YYNGEE. The CDR3 has 13 amino acids. V was pared by 0 bases and J by 4 bases, with 6 bases between. The DNA for the CDR3 is TGTGCCAGCAGCGTAGTCGGGGCAGATACGCAGTATTTT. It is translated as CASSVVGADTQYF.

This clone has a single count. Here the CDR3 reads CASSWTHSNQPQHF. The CDR3 DNA is TGTGCCAGCAGTTGGACACATAGCAATCAGCCCCAGCATTTT. The rearrangement joins TRBV2 to TRBJ1-5; TRBD1 is a possible D gene (5 bases). The V gene lost 5 bases and the J gene lost 0 bases, with 8 bases spanning the gap. Germline V CDR1 and CDR2: SNHLY, FYNNEI. The CDR3 runs 14 residues.